This T cell receptor (beta chain) was sequenced for a study of early T cells in non-severe SARS-CoV-2 infection. Individual cDNA molecules received unique molecular identifiers during library preparation. TCRdb processed the 5' RACE reads anew with MiXCR; each CDR3 protein has one entry. The sample contains approximately 80,000 distinct CDR3 sequences, 10% to 12% of which appear only once. Specimen: whole blood, collected at baseline. This clonotype originated in an adult who was a healthcare worker with PCR-confirmed SARS-CoV-2 infection or an uninfected control (not recorded which).

The CDR3 DNA is TGTGCCAGCAAGGGAGGGGTATTGAACACTGAAGCTTTCTTT. It translates to CASKGGVLNTEAFF. The chain is built from TRBV6-5 and TRBJ1-1, with D possibly matching TRBD1 (5 bases). The CDR3 consists of 14 residues. The germline V gene encodes CDR1 MNHEY and CDR2 SVGAGI. V lost 7 bases and J lost 0, with 12 bases in between.